A selection of T cell receptor beta chains follows, all from one sample in a study of metastatic and nonmetastatic thyroid tumors. Using MiXCR, TCRdb reanalyzed the PCR reads. The data show about 16,000 clones, approximately 30% seen once. Sequencing used tumor tissue. The receptors stem from a male donor with papillary thyroid cancer or a benign thyroid nodule (not recorded which). Some clones in this sample may be carry-over from other donors' samples. Both conserved end residues are part of each CDR3. Fields, in order: D gene, J gene, V gene, clone size, CDR3 protein, CDR3 DNA. The D gene is left open where the match is weak. Only some rows state a clone size, as once, few, many or a class for expanded clones.

d_gene: TRBD1; j_gene: TRBJ1-1; v_gene: TRBV5-1; abundance: .; CDR3aa: CASSFGLQGALVNTEAFF; CDR3nt: TGCGCCAGCAGCTTTGGGCTGCAGGGGGCCTTGGTGAACACTGAAGCTTTCTTT
d_gene: .; j_gene: TRBJ2-7; v_gene: TRBV6-4; abundance: .; CDR3aa: CAPQGLSYEQYF; CDR3nt: TGTGCCCCCCAGGGGCTCTCCTACGAGCAGTACTTC
d_gene: .; j_gene: TRBJ1-2; v_gene: TRBV30; abundance: .; CDR3aa: CAWSHFLLGNYGYTF; CDR3nt: TGTGCCTGGAGTCACTTTTTGCTGGGGAACTATGGCTACACCTTC
d_gene: TRBD2; j_gene: TRBJ2-5; v_gene: TRBV29-1; abundance: many; CDR3aa: CSASGLAGGVGETQYF; CDR3nt: TGCAGCGCTTCCGGACTAGCGGGAGGGGTGGGAGAGACCCAGTACTTC
d_gene: TRBD2; j_gene: TRBJ2-3; v_gene: TRBV6-6; abundance: .; CDR3aa: CASSYSLAGGTDTQYF; CDR3nt: TGTGCCAGCAGTTACTCACTAGCGGGAGGTACAGATACGCAGTATTTT
d_gene: TRBD2; j_gene: TRBJ2-1; v_gene: TRBV29-1; abundance: many; CDR3aa: CSLTRMGGRAQFF; CDR3nt: TGCAGCCTGACCCGAATGGGCGGGAGGGCCCAGTTCTTC
d_gene: .; j_gene: TRBJ2-7; v_gene: TRBV18; abundance: .; CDR3aa: CASSPERSANRREQYF; CDR3nt: TGTGCCAGCTCACCAGAGCGCAGTGCTAATCGGCGCGAGCAATACTTC
d_gene: .; j_gene: TRBJ2-7; v_gene: TRBV4-3; abundance: few; CDR3aa: CASSQEGARGYEQYF; CDR3nt: TGCGCCAGCAGCCAAGAGGGGGCCAGGGGATACGAGCAGTACTTC
d_gene: TRBD2; j_gene: TRBJ2-7; v_gene: TRBV28; abundance: .; CDR3aa: CASSPGGAGGFHEQYF; CDR3nt: TGTGCCAGCAGCCCTGGAGGAGCGGGAGGATTCCACGAGCAGTACTTC
d_gene: TRBD1; j_gene: TRBJ2-1; v_gene: TRBV6-1; abundance: .; CDR3aa: CASRRGQYNEQFF; CDR3nt: TGTGCCAGCAGGAGGGGACAGTACAATGAGCAGTTCTTC
d_gene: .; j_gene: TRBJ2-2; v_gene: TRBV5-1; abundance: medium-sized; CDR3aa: CASSLPRATNTGELFF; CDR3nt: TGCGCCAGCAGCTTGCCTAGAGCTACGAACACCGGGGAGCTGTTTTTT
d_gene: .; j_gene: TRBJ2-2; v_gene: TRBV6-5; abundance: .; CDR3aa: CASSYTLTTNSGELFF; CDR3nt: TGTGCCAGCAGTTACACACTAACTACGAATTCCGGGGAGCTGTTTTTT
d_gene: .; j_gene: TRBJ2-5; v_gene: TRBV4-1; abundance: medium-sized; CDR3aa: CASSQDHTVQETQYF; CDR3nt: TGCGCCAGCAGCCAAGATCATACAGTCCAAGAGACCCAGTACTTC
d_gene: .; j_gene: TRBJ1-1; v_gene: TRBV28; abundance: few; CDR3aa: CASSLSRGNTEAFF; CDR3nt: TGTGCCAGCAGTTTATCCAGGGGAAACACTGAAGCTTTCTTT
d_gene: TRBD1; j_gene: TRBJ1-6; v_gene: TRBV27; abundance: .; CDR3aa: CASSPTLDRDNSPLHF; CDR3nt: TGTGCCAGCAGTCCGACCCTAGACAGGGATAATTCACCCCTCCACTTT
d_gene: .; j_gene: TRBJ1-4; v_gene: TRBV30; abundance: many; CDR3aa: CAWSTGATNEKLFF; CDR3nt: TGTGCCTGGAGTACGGGGGCAACTAATGAAAAACTGTTTTTT
d_gene: .; j_gene: TRBJ2-3; v_gene: TRBV29-1; abundance: many; CDR3aa: CSVDPTAEEDTQYF; CDR3nt: TGCAGCGTTGACCCCACCGCGGAAGAAGATACGCAGTATTTT
d_gene: .; j_gene: TRBJ2-7; v_gene: TRBV20-1; abundance: many; CDR3aa: CSARKRYEQYF; CDR3nt: TGCAGTGCTAGAAAGCGCTACGAGCAGTACTTC
d_gene: .; j_gene: TRBJ1-2; v_gene: TRBV7-2; abundance: .; CDR3aa: CASSLESRARGGYTF; CDR3nt: TGTGCCAGCAGCTTAGAGAGTAGGGCTCGGGGTGGCTACACCTTC
d_gene: .; j_gene: TRBJ2-1; v_gene: TRBV4-1; abundance: .; CDR3aa: CASSFRSGYSTRSYNEQFF; CDR3nt: TGCGCCAGCAGCTTCAGGAGCGGGTATTCCACAAGGTCCTACAATGAGCAGTTCTTC
d_gene: .; j_gene: TRBJ2-7; v_gene: TRBV27; abundance: .; CDR3aa: CASKSWTFGEQYF; CDR3nt: TGTGCCAGCAAATCCTGGACCTTTGGGGAGCAGTACTTC
d_gene: .; j_gene: TRBJ2-7; v_gene: TRBV20-1; abundance: many; CDR3aa: CSAIRSGDEQYF; CDR3nt: TGCAGTGCTATCAGGTCGGGAGACGAGCAGTACTTC
d_gene: TRBD2; j_gene: TRBJ2-7; v_gene: TRBV6-6; abundance: .; CDR3aa: CASSYSTSGSHEQYF; CDR3nt: TGCGCCAGCAGCTACTCGACTAGCGGGAGCCACGAGCAGTACTTC
d_gene: .; j_gene: TRBJ2-7; v_gene: TRBV7-9; abundance: medium-sized; CDR3aa: CASSVGREQYF; CDR3nt: TGTGCCAGCAGCGTTGGCCGCGAGCAGTACTTC
d_gene: TRBD2; j_gene: TRBJ2-2; v_gene: TRBV30; abundance: .; CDR3aa: CAWTLWGTSGRRGELFF; CDR3nt: TGTGCCTGGACCCTCTGGGGGACTAGCGGGAGGAGGGGGGAGCTGTTTTTT
d_gene: .; j_gene: TRBJ1-5; v_gene: TRBV5-6; abundance: many; CDR3aa: CASSFGKRFNQPQHF; CDR3nt: TGTGCCAGCAGCTTCGGTAAACGGTTCAATCAGCCCCAGCATTTT
d_gene: TRBD2; j_gene: TRBJ2-3; v_gene: TRBV28; abundance: .; CDR3aa: CASTGGALDTQYF; CDR3nt: TGTGCCAGCACCGGGGGGGCCTTAGATACGCAGTATTTT
d_gene: TRBD1; j_gene: TRBJ2-7; v_gene: TRBV5-1; abundance: .; CDR3aa: CASSLGFGDRGTEQYF; CDR3nt: TGCGCCAGCAGCTTGGGTTTCGGGGACAGGGGAACCGAGCAGTACTTC
d_gene: .; j_gene: TRBJ2-5; v_gene: TRBV19; abundance: few; CDR3aa: CASSIGRAFQETQYF; CDR3nt: TGTGCCAGTAGTATCGGTCGAGCTTTTCAAGAGACCCAGTACTTC